The clone carrying this T cell receptor (beta chain) was detected only a few times. No antigen is known for it. These data belong to a study of lung T cells in sarcoidosis with Löfgren's syndrome. Study-wide background: Löfgren's syndrome patients were the main repertoire analysis focus. Whole-study results and caveats: Shared TRAV12-1 and TRBV2 CDR3 motifs across Löfgren's syndrome patients reportedly suggested public CD4+ TCRs.

The V and J ends lost 4 bases and 0 bases, in that order; junction bases with no gene match: 3. Germline V gene data show CDR1 as SGHRS and CDR2 as YFSETQ. The CDR3 totals 14 residues. One entry per CDR3 protein, called by TCRdb with MiXCR from the reads. The table has under 25,000 distinct CDR3 sequences, roughly a fifth seen once. The receptor was isolated from a human donor with sarcoidosis (Löfgren's syndrome or another form), or a control subject (not recorded which). The chain is built from TRBV5-1 and TRBJ1-1; 7 positions agree with TRBD1. Sequenced sample: CD4+ T cells from bronchoalveolar lavage. CDR3 bases: TGCGCCAGCAGCAGGGACAGCTTGAACACTGAAGCTTTCTTT. It yields the protein CASSRDSLNTEAFF.